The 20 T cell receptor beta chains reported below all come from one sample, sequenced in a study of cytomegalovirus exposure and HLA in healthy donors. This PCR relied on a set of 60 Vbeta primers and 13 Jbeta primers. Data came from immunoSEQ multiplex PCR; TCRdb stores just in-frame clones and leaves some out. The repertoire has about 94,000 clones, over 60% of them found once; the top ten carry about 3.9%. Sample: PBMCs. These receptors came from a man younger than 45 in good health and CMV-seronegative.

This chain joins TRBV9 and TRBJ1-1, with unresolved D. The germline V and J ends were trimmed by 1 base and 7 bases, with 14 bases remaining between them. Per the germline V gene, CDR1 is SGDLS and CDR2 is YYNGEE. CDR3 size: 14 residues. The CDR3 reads CASSVSFNRYEAFF. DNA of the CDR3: TGTGCCAGCAGCGTAAGTTTTAACCGGTATGAAGCTTTCTTT.

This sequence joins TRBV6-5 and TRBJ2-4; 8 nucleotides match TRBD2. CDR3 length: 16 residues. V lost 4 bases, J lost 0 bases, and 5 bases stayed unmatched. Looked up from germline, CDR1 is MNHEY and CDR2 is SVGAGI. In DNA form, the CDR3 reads TGTGCCAGCAGTTCCTTTAGCGGGATAGCCAAAAACATTCAGTACTTC. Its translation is CASSSFSGIAKNIQYF.

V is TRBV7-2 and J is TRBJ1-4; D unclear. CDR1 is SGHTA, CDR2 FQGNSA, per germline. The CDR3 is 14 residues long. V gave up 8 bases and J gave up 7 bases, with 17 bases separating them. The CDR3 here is CASQLRALTEKLFF. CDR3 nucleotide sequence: TGTGCCAGCCAGTTGAGGGCACTGACTGAAAAACTGTTTTTT. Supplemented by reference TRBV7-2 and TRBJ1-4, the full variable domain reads GAGVSQSPSNKVTEKGKDVELRCDPISGHTALYWYRQSLGQGLEFLIYFQGNSAPDKSGLPSDRFSAERTGGSVSTLTIQRTQQEDSAVYLCASQLRALTEKLFFGSGTQLSVL.

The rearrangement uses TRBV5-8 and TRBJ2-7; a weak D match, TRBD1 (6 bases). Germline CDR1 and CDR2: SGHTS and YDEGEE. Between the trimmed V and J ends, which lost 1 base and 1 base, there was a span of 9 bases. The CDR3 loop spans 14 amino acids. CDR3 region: CASSLRTDSYEQYF. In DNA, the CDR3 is TGTGCCAGCAGCTTGCGGACAGATTCCTACGAGCAGTACTTC.

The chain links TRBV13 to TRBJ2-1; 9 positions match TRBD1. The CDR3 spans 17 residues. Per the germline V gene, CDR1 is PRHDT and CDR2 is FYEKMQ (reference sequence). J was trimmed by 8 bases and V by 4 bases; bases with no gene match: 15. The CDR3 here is CASSSSHLDRGVYEQFF. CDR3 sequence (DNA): TGTGCCAGCAGCTCCTCACACCTGGACAGGGGTGTCTATGAGCAGTTCTTC.

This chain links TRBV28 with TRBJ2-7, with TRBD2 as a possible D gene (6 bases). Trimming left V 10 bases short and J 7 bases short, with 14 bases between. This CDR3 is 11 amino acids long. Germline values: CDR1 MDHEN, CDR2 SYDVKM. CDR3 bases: TGTGCCACCCAGCTAGCGTTGGAGCAGTACTTC. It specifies CATQLALEQYF. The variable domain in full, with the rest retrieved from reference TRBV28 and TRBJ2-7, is DVKVTQSSRYLVKRTGEKVFLECVQDMDHENMFWYRQDPGLGLRLIYFSYDVKMKEKGDIPEGYSVSREKKERFSLILESASTNQTSMYLCATQLALEQYFGPGTRLTVT.

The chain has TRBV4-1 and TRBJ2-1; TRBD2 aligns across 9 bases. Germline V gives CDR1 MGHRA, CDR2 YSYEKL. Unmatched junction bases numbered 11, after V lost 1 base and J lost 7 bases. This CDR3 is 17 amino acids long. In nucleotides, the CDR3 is TGCGCCAGCAGCCAAGGTGTTGGCGGGGGGGCCTTGAATGAGCAGTTCTTC. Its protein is CASSQGVGGGALNEQFF.

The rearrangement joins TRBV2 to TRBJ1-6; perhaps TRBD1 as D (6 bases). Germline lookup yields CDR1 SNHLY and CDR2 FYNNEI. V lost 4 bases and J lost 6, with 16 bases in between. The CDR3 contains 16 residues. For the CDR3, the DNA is TGTGCCAGCAGTGGCAGGGGTACAGGACTTAATTCACCCCTCCACTTT. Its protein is CASSGRGTGLNSPLHF. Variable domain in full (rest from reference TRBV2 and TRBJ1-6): EPEVTQTPSHQVTQMGQEVILRCVPISNHLYFYWYRQILGQKVEFLVSFYNNEISEKSEIFDDQFSVERPDGSNFTLKIRSTKLEDSAMYFCASSGRGTGLNSPLHFGNGTRLTVT.

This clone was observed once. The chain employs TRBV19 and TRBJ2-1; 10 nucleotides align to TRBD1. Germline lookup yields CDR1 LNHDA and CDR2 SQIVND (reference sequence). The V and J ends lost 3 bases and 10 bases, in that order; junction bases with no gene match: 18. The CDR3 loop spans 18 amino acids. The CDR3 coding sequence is TGTGCCAGTAGTATGGTGGTAACGAGGACAGGGGGAGCCCAGGAGCAGTTCTTC. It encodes CASSMVVTRTGGAQEQFF.

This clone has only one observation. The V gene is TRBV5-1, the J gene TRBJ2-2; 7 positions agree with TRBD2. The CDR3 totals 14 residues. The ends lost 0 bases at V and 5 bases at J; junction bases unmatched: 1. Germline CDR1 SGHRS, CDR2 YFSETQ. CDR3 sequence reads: CASSLDGGTGELFF. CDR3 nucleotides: TGCGCCAGCAGCTTGGACGGGGGGACCGGGGAGCTGTTTTTT.

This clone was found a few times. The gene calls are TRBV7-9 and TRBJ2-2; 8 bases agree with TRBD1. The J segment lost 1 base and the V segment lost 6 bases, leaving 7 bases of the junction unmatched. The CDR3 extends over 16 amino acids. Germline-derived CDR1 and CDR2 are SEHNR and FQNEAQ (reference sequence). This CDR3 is CASSRQGALNTGELFF. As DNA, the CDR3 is TGTGCCAGCAGTCGCCAGGGGGCTTTGAACACCGGGGAGCTGTTTTTT. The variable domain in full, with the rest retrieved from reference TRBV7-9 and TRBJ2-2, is DTGVSQNPRHKITKRGQNVTFRCDPISEHNRLYWYRQTLGQGPEFLTYFQNEAQLEKSRLLSDRFSAERPKGSFSTLEIQRTEQGDSAMYLCASSRQGALNTGELFFGEGSRLTVL.

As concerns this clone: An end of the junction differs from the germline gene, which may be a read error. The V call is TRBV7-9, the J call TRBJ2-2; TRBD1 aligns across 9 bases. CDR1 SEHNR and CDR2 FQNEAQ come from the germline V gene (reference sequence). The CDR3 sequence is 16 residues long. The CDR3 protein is CSSSQAMGQGTGELFF. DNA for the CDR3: TGTTCCAGCAGCCAAGCTATGGGACAGGGCACCGGGGAGCTGTTTTTT.

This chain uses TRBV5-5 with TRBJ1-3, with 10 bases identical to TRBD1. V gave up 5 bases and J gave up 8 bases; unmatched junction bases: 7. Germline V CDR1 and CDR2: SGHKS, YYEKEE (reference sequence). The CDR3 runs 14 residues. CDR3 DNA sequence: TGTGCCAGCAGAGTTGGACAGGGGGGAGACACCATATATTTT. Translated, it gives CASRVGQGGDTIYF.

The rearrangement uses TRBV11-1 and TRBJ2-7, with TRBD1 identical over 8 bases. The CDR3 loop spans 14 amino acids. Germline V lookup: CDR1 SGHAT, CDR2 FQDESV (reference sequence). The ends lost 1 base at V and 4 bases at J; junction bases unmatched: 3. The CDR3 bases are TGTGCCAGCAGCTTAGGCCACAGGGGGTACGAGCAGTACTTC. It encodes CASSLGHRGYEQYF.

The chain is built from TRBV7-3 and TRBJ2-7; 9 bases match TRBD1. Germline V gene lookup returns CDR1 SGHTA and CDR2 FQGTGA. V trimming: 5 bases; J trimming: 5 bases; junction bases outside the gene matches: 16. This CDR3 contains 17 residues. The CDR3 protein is CASSPIPMTGGINEQYF. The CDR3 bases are TGTGCCAGCAGCCCAATCCCCATGACAGGGGGGATTAACGAGCAGTACTTC.

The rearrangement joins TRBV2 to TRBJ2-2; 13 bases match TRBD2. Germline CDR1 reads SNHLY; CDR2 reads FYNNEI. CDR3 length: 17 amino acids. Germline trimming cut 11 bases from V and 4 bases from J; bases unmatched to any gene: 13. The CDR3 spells CAGEGRTSGGGTGELFF. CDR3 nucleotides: TGTGCCGGAGAGGGGCGGACTAGCGGGGGTGGCACCGGGGAGCTGTTTTTT.

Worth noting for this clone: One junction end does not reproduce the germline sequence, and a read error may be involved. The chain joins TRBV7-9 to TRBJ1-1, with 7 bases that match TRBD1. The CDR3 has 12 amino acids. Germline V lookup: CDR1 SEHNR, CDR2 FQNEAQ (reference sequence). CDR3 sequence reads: CSSSSTGSKAFF. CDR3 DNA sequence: TGTTCCAGCAGCTCGACAGGGAGTAAAGCTTTCTTT.

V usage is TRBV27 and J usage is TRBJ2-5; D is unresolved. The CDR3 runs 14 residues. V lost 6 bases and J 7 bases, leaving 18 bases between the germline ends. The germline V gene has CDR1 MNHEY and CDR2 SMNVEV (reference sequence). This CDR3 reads CASSLDATPGTQYF. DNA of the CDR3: TGTGCCAGCAGCTTAGATGCAACTCCGGGGACCCAGTACTTC.

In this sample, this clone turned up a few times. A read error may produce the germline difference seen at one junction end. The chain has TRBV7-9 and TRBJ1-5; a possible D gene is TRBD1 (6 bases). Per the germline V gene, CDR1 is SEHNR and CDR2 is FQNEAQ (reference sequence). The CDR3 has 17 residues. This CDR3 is CSSSPGGTGLGNQPQHF. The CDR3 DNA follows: TGTTCCAGCAGCCCTGGGGGAACAGGGCTGGGCAATCAGCCCCAGCATTTT.

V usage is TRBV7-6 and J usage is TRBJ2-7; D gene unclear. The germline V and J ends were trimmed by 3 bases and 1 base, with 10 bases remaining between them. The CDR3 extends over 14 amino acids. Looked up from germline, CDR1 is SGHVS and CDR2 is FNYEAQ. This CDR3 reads CASSFHLDSYEQYF. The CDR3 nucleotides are TGTGCCAGCAGCTTCCACCTAGATTCCTACGAGCAGTACTTC. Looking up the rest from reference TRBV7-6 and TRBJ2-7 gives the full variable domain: GAGVSQSPRYKVTKRGQDVALRCDPISGHVSLYWYRQALGQGPEFLTYFNYEAQQDKSGLPNDRFSAERPEGSISTLTIQRTEQRDSAMYRCASSFHLDSYEQYFGPGTRLTVT.